This entry concerns a single TCR beta chain. Its specificity is unknown. The data derive from a study of shared clonotypes between healthy human individuals. Study-level findings and limits: Blood alone was sampled, and tissue repertoires likely differ. About 5% was the fraction of naive CD4 clonotypes found shared across several donors.

The CDR3 length is 17 residues. Germline values: CDR1 SGHKS, CDR2 YYEKEE (reference sequence). After removal of 0 bases from V and 2 bases from J, the junction contained 6 bases not matched to a gene. Naive CD45RA+ and memory CD45RA-negative subsets were split from CD4+ cells. Investigators spread the genomic DNA of each subset evenly over several immunoSEQ plates. The data were produced by immunoSEQ multiplex PCR, yet TCRdb's version contains in-frame clones alone and is incomplete. The table lists 2 million to 2.5 million clones, 92% of them singletons, with approximately 0.39% in the top ten. The sample taken for sequencing was naive CD4+ T cells from PBMCs. The subset is: CD45RA+ positively selected. The gene calls are TRBV5-5 and TRBJ2-1; 9 bases align to TRBD1. This clonotype was obtained from a man in his late teens or twenties in good health. Some clones in this sample may be carry-over from other donors' samples. The DNA for the CDR3 is TGTGCCAGCAGCTTGGCTCCCGGGACAGGGACCTACAATGAGCAGTTCTTC. Translating gives CASSLAPGTGTYNEQFF.